This T cell receptor (beta chain) was observed in a study of T cell repertoires in cytomegalovirus infection. On the study more broadly: Public TCR beta signatures marked donors with CMV infection and the matching HLA.

The germline CDR1 and CDR2 sequences are LNHDA and SQIVND (reference sequence). The CDR3 loop spans 16 amino acids. The V gene end was trimmed by 9 bases and the J gene end by 2 bases; junction bases not matched to a gene: 14. One entry per CDR3 protein, called by TCRdb with MiXCR from the reads. The data show 290,000 or so distinct CDR3 sequences, 9.6% seen once. At least ten counts were recorded for this clonotype. Source material: PBMCs. V usage is TRBV19 and J usage is TRBJ2-3; 7 nucleotides match TRBD2. This TCR came from a human donor in good health (CMV status not recorded). Some clones in this sample may be carry-over from other donors' samples. Here the CDR3 reads CASSSTGGSITDTQYF. The DNA for the CDR3 is TGTGCCAGCTCCTCCACCGGGGGGTCTATCACAGATACGCAGTATTTT.